Included here is one T cell receptor beta chain sequence, with context. Its antigen is still unknown. This specimen comes from a study of beta chain features in type 1 diabetes. Isolated RNA was reverse transcribed in full, so expressed TCRB transcripts were sequenced. Data came from immunoSEQ multiplex PCR; TCRdb stores just in-frame clones and leaves some out. This table holds about 660,000 clones, more than 12% found once. Study-wide findings and caveats: These data did not resolve whether HLA type affects TCRB rearrangement. Patients with Type 1 diabetes showed moderately but significantly shorter TCRB CDR3s in all four CD4+ subsets. The study found fewer insertions and more deletions at VDJ junctions in type 1 diabetes patients.

Germline V gene lookup returns CDR1 SGDLS and CDR2 YYNGEE. The CDR3 is 15 residues long. The V gene end was trimmed by 4 bases and the J gene end by 6 bases; junction bases not matched to a gene: 9. Approximately 110 mL of blood, on average, came from one heparinised draw per donor. The TCR originated in a man aged 18 to 29 with type 1 diabetes. Sequenced sample: naive CD4+ T cells from blood. The rearrangement joins TRBV9 to TRBJ2-2; 7 bases are a match to TRBD1. CDR3 in DNA: TGTGCCAGCAGCACGCCCGACAGGGCGGCCGGGGAGCTGTTTTTT. Protein sequence: CASSTPDRAAGELFF.